The 31 T cell receptor beta chains below come from one sample, sequenced in a study of CD8+ T cells in alopecia areata. Reverse transcribed after extraction, RNA yielded cDNA as the sequencing template. Profiling relied on immunoSEQ multiplex PCR, and the TCRdb table lists in-frame clones only, not all of them. Of 150,000 or so clones listed, 87% are singletons. The starting material was CD8+ T cells sorted from blood, obtained at week 0. The receptors shown here come from a human donor with alopecia areata.

The chain uses TRBV25-1 and TRBJ2-3; 7 bases line up with TRBD1. CDR3 length: 15 residues. Germline lookup yields CDR1 MGHDK and CDR2 SYGVNS. V dropped 7 bases and J dropped 2; count of bases not matched to a gene: 9. CDR3 residues: CASTPDRETTDTQYF. For the CDR3, the DNA is TGTGCCAGCACCCCAGACAGGGAGACCACAGATACGCAGTATTTT.

This clone was counted a single time. The V call is TRBV27, the J call TRBJ1-2; 10 bases line up with TRBD1. The CDR3 is made up of 14 amino acids. CDR1 and CDR2 (germline): MNHEY, SMNVEV (reference sequence). V shed 8 bases, J shed 7 bases, and the junction held 10 bases outside the gene matches. The CDR3 protein is CASGWTGGTSGYTF. CDR3 sequence (DNA): TGTGCCAGCGGGTGGACAGGGGGTACGTCTGGCTACACCTTC.

The chain is built from TRBV30 and TRBJ1-1; D is possibly TRBD1 (6 bases). V was pared by 1 base and J by 5 bases, with 14 bases between. Germline CDR1 GTSNPN, CDR2 SVGIG (reference sequence). The length of the CDR3 is 14 residues. CDR3 in amino acids: CAWSATGEETEAFF. The CDR3 bases are TGTGCCTGGAGTGCGACAGGAGAAGAAACTGAAGCTTTCTTT.

The rearrangement joins TRBV7-9 to TRBJ2-7; D may be TRBD1 or TRBD2 (7 bases each). This CDR3 is built from 14 residues. The germline V gene encodes CDR1 SEHNR and CDR2 FQNEAQ (reference sequence). V lost 2 bases, J lost 2 bases, and 10 bases lay in between. The CDR3 coding sequence is TGTGCCAGCAGCTTATCAGGGGGGGCCTACGAGCAGTACTTC. Amino acid sequence: CASSLSGGAYEQYF.

The rearrangement uses TRBV30 and TRBJ2-3; either TRBD1 or TRBD2 may fit D (5 bases each). Germline CDR1 and CDR2: GTSNPN and SVGIG (reference sequence). The CDR3 runs 14 residues. Trimming shortened V by 3 bases and J by 4 bases, and 14 bases separated the two germline ends. The CDR3, as DNA: TGTGCCTGGAGCCAGGGAAAGGAGGCAGATACGCAGTATTTT. Encoded protein: CAWSQGKEADTQYF. Full variable domain (missing parts from reference TRBV30 and TRBJ2-3): SQTIHQWPATLVQPVGSPLSLECTVEGTSNPNLYWYRQAAGRGLQLLFYSVGIGQISSEVPQNLSASRPQDRQFILSSKKLLLSDSGFYLCAWSQGKEADTQYFGPGTRLTVL.

The rearrangement joins TRBV9 to TRBJ1-5; unclear D gene. This CDR3 spans 14 amino acids. Per the germline V gene, CDR1 is SGDLS and CDR2 is YYNGEE. V lost 1 base and J 7 bases, leaving 12 bases between the germline ends. CDR3 sequence: CASSVKSDPQPQHF. Written as DNA, the CDR3 is TGTGCCAGCAGCGTAAAATCAGACCCCCAGCCCCAGCATTTT.

This clone was seen just once. The chain combines TRBV10-1 with TRBJ2-4; TRBD2 agrees at 9 bases. CDR1 and CDR2 (germline): WNHNN, SYGVQD (reference sequence). With 2 bases clipped from V and 8 bases from J, the junction kept 10 bases outside the gene matches. The CDR3 has 16 residues. The CDR3 coding sequence is TGCGCCAGCAGTGAGCGACGCGGGGGGGCCGCCGACATTCAGTACTTC. Protein: CASSERRGGAADIQYF.

This sequence joins TRBV7-3 and TRBJ2-1, with 12 bases fitting TRBD1. Germline V gene lookup returns CDR1 SGHTA and CDR2 FQGTGA. V gave up 4 bases and J gave up 8 bases; unmatched junction bases: 9. The CDR3 runs to 16 residues. The CDR3 sequence: CASSWLGTGGMDEQFF. In DNA, the CDR3 is TGTGCCAGCAGCTGGCTTGGGACAGGGGGCATGGATGAGCAGTTCTTC. Based on the CDR3 plus reference TRBV7-3 and TRBJ2-1, the full variable domain is GAGVSQTPSNKVTEKGKYVELRCDPISGHTALYWYRQSLGQGPEFLIYFQGTGAADDSGLPNDRFFAVRPEGSVSTLKIQRTERGDSAVYLCASSWLGTGGMDEQFFGPGTRLTVL.

The V call is TRBV5-1, the J call TRBJ2-7; 12 bases match TRBD1. The CDR3 has 14 amino acids. The V gene's germline CDR1 is SGHRS and CDR2 YFSETQ. After removal of 4 bases from V and 6 bases from J, the junction contained 5 bases not matched to a gene. The chain's CDR3 is CASSLGTGGPEQYF. The CDR3 DNA sequence: TGCGCCAGCAGCCTCGGGACAGGGGGCCCCGAGCAGTACTTC.

The chain has TRBV5-1 and TRBJ2-3; TRBD2 matches 8 bases. V lost 2 bases, J lost 5 bases, and 7 bases stayed unmatched. This CDR3 is built from 15 residues. The germline V gene encodes CDR1 SGHRS and CDR2 YFSETQ. The CDR3: CASSLTGGLGDTQYF. The CDR3 DNA reads TGCGCCAGCAGCTTAACGGGGGGGCTTGGAGATACGCAGTATTTT.

The chain employs TRBV25-1 and TRBJ1-1; the D gene is possibly TRBD1 (6 bases). CDR1 is MGHDK, CDR2 SYGVNS, per germline. This CDR3 is 16 amino acids long. The V end was cut by 8 bases, the J end by 3 bases, with 22 bases between. The CDR3 DNA reads as TGTGCCAGCTTAGTTCGGGCAGGGGAGAGGGACACTGAAGCTTTCTTT. As protein: CASLVRAGERDTEAFF.

The chain couples TRBV7-9 to TRBJ1-3, with TRBD1 matching over 7 bases. The CDR3 has 17 residues. The germline CDR1 and CDR2 sequences are SEHNR and FQNEAQ (reference sequence). Unmatched junction bases numbered 13, after V lost 2 bases and J lost 6 bases. CDR3 sequence (DNA): TGTGCCAGCAGCTTAAGCGTCGGGACAGAGGCTCCAAACACCATATATTTT. Amino acids: CASSLSVGTEAPNTIYF.

This clone was counted only a few times. The rearrangement uses TRBV6-1 and TRBJ2-7; the D gene is possibly TRBD1 (5 bases). Trimming left V 0 bases short and J 2 bases short, with 8 bases between. Germline CDR1 is MNHNS and CDR2 is SASEGT. There are 14 residues in the CDR3. The CDR3 region has the DNA TGTGCCAGCAGTGAAGCGACAGTGACCTACGAGCAGTACTTC. Translated: CASSEATVTYEQYF.

The chain combines TRBV7-9 with TRBJ2-3, with 8 bases matching TRBD1. CDR1 is SEHNR, CDR2 FQNEAQ, per germline (reference sequence). The V gene end was trimmed by 6 bases and the J gene end by 4 bases; junction bases not matched to a gene: 12. This CDR3 region has 16 residues. CDR3 sequence: CASSLADRERADTQYF. Here the CDR3 DNA reads TGTGCCAGCAGTCTCGCGGACAGGGAACGGGCAGATACGCAGTATTTT.

For the CDR3, the DNA is TGTGCCAGCAGCGCCCGGGAGACCCCCGAGCAGTACTTC. Translation gives CASSARETPEQYF. V and J are TRBV9 and TRBJ2-7; possible D gene TRBD2, 6 bases. Trimming left V 3 bases short and J 6 bases short, with 13 bases between. The CDR3 is 13 amino acids. Looked up from germline, CDR1 is SGDLS and CDR2 is YYNGEE. The full variable domain, with the rest looked up from reference TRBV9 and TRBJ2-7, is DSGVTQTPKHLITATGQRVTLRCSPRSGDLSVYWYQQSLDQGLQFLIQYYNGEERAKGNILERFSAQQFPDLHSELNLSSLELGDSALYFCASSARETPEQYFGPGTRLTVT.

The chain recombines TRBV9 with TRBJ1-2; no firm D call. CDR3 length equals 12 residues. Germline V gives CDR1 SGDLS, CDR2 YYNGEE. Trimming removed 4 bases at V and 4 bases at J, with 8 bases between. The DNA for the CDR3 is TGTGCCAGCAGCACCCGAGCCTATGGCTACACCTTC. This sequence encodes CASSTRAYGYTF.

The chain has TRBV7-6 and TRBJ1-2; 7 bases fit TRBD1. CDR1 SGHVS and CDR2 FNYEAQ come from the germline V gene. Unmatched junction bases numbered 7, after V lost 5 bases and J lost 7 bases. The CDR3 spans 13 residues. CDR3 residues: CASSPFAGGGYTF. CDR3 DNA sequence: TGTGCCAGCAGCCCGTTTGCAGGGGGTGGCTACACCTTC.

The rearrangement links TRBV5-1 to TRBJ2-7; TRBD1 matches 7 bases. There are 14 residues in the CDR3. Trimming cost V 4 bases and J 2 bases; bases outside gene matches: 6. The germline gives CDR1 SGHRS, CDR2 YFSETQ. As DNA, the CDR3 is TGCGCCAGCAGCGCAACAGGGGCCACCTACGAGCAGTACTTC. It yields the protein CASSATGATYEQYF.

The chain joins TRBV4-1 to TRBJ2-1, with D hard to call. The V end lost 1 base, the J end lost 8 bases, and 21 bases lay between the germline ends. CDR1 is MGHRA, CDR2 YSYEKL, per germline. This CDR3 is 17 amino acids long. The CDR3 DNA is TGCGCCAGCAGCCAAGGAGGTCTAAGACAAGGGATCGATGAGCAGTTCTTC. Its translation is CASSQGGLRQGIDEQFF.

This sequence joins TRBV7-9 and TRBJ2-3; 10 nucleotides agree with TRBD2. CDR3 length equals 19 residues. The germline CDR1 and CDR2 sequences are SEHNR and FQNEAQ (reference sequence). V was clipped by 5 bases and J by 2 bases; unmatched bases: 16. The CDR3 reads CASSAPAWMLAGDTDTQYF. In nucleotides, the CDR3 is TGTGCCAGCAGCGCACCGGCCTGGATGCTAGCGGGGGACACAGATACGCAGTATTTT.

The rearrangement uses TRBV6-1 and TRBJ2-7; 7 bases are a match to TRBD1. Per the germline V gene, CDR1 is MNHNS and CDR2 is SASEGT. Germline trimming cut 4 bases from V and 5 bases from J; bases unmatched to any gene: 5. This CDR3 is 13 amino acids long. CDR3: CASSVTGSHEQYF. The DNA of the CDR3 is TGTGCCAGCAGTGTGACAGGGAGCCACGAGCAGTACTTC.

The J gene is TRBJ1-1, the V gene TRBV27; D gene ambiguous. Trimming removed 5 bases at V and 4 bases at J, with 17 bases between. This CDR3 is built from 15 residues. The germline V gene encodes CDR1 MNHEY and CDR2 SMNVEV (reference sequence). The CDR3 loop is CASSPVAVTFTEAFF. The CDR3 nucleotides read TGTGCCAGCAGTCCAGTCGCGGTAACATTCACTGAAGCTTTCTTT.

CDR3 in amino acids: CASSGTIYNEQFF. The CDR3 DNA follows: TGTGCCAGCAGCGGGACCATCTACAATGAGCAGTTCTTC. V and J are TRBV9 and TRBJ2-1; D unclear. The germline V gene has CDR1 SGDLS and CDR2 YYNGEE. The CDR3 is 13 amino acids. The germline V and J ends were trimmed by 3 bases and 3 bases, with 7 bases remaining between them.

This rearrangement joins TRBV29-1 to TRBJ1-2; D is unclear. The germline CDR1 and CDR2 sequences are SQVTM and ANQGSEA. The CDR3 has 12 residues. Trimming shortened V by 5 bases and J by 4 bases, and 11 bases separated the two germline ends. The CDR3 bases are TGCAGCGTTAGTAAGGTGTCCTATGGCTACACCTTC. It specifies CSVSKVSYGYTF.

CDR3 in amino acids: CASSRSDTQYF. DNA for the CDR3: TGTGCCAGCAGTCGCTCAGATACGCAGTATTTT. The V call is TRBV27, the J call TRBJ2-3; D remains unclear. V was cut by 5 bases and J by 4 bases, with 4 bases left in between. The CDR3 consists of 11 residues. Germline loops: CDR1 MNHEY, CDR2 SMNVEV (reference sequence).

The chain uses TRBV6-5 and TRBJ1-5; D unclear. The V gene's germline CDR1 is MNHEY and CDR2 SVGAGI. The germline V and J ends were trimmed by 0 bases and 7 bases, with 7 bases remaining between them. The CDR3 runs to 13 residues. The chain's CDR3 is CASSYSSGQPQHF. The CDR3 nucleotides read TGTGCCAGCAGTTACTCTTCCGGGCAGCCCCAGCATTTT.

DNA of the CDR3: TGTGCCTGGAGGGGTGAGGCAGTCCCCACCTACGAGCAGTACTTC. As protein: CAWRGEAVPTYEQYF. The V and J genes are TRBV30 and TRBJ2-7, with D unresolved. Germline V CDR1 and CDR2: GTSNPN, SVGIG (reference sequence). Trimming cost V 3 bases and J 2 bases, with 17 bases left between them. The CDR3 has 15 residues.

The chain combines TRBV4-1 with TRBJ2-1, with 13 bases that match TRBD2. The trim removed 0 bases at V and 4 bases at J, leaving 12 bases unmatched. Germline-derived CDR1 and CDR2 are MGHRA and YSYEKL. The length of the CDR3 is 20 residues. The CDR3 loop reads CASSQEPPTSGRNYYNEQFF. The CDR3 DNA is TGCGCCAGCAGCCAAGAGCCCCCGACTAGCGGGAGGAACTATTACAATGAGCAGTTCTTC.

The chain joins TRBV29-1 to TRBJ1-2; 10 bases align to TRBD1. Germline V gives CDR1 SQVTM, CDR2 ANQGSEA. This CDR3 spans 13 amino acids. V shed 7 bases and J 3 bases; nucleotides not matched to a gene: 5. The CDR3 reads CSAGDRGDYGYTF. The CDR3 nucleotides are TGCAGCGCCGGGGACAGGGGAGACTATGGCTACACCTTC.

This chain uses TRBV7-9 with TRBJ2-7, with 9 bases matching TRBD1. Germline V gives CDR1 SEHNR, CDR2 FQNEAQ (reference sequence). V was clipped by 5 bases and J by 2 bases; unmatched bases: 7. The CDR3 loop spans 15 amino acids. Here the CDR3 DNA reads TGTGCCAGCAGCCCTACACAGGGGGCGGCCTACGAGCAGTACTTC. Residues: CASSPTQGAAYEQYF.

The chain couples TRBV11-1 to TRBJ2-7; D gene ambiguous. V lost 3 bases and J 6 bases, leaving 6 bases between the germline ends. Per germline, CDR1 SGHAT and CDR2 FQDESV (reference sequence). The CDR3 sequence is 11 residues long. CDR3 in DNA: TGTGCCAGCAGCTTCCGACTCGAGCAGTACTTC. Protein: CASSFRLEQYF.